This T cell receptor beta chain was observed in a study of blood T cells in healthy people across ages. Study observations and caveats: Long-lived and aged donors differed, with more naive CD4+ cells and higher diversity in the long-lived.

In its sample, this clonotype was seen a few times. The target antigen is unknown. The second PCR ran 7 to 11 cycles with a sample-barcoded 5' primer and J-beta primers. A template-switch adaptor with 12 random nucleotides tagged each cDNA molecule. MiXCR was run by TCRdb on the 5' RACE reads, yielding one entry per CDR3 protein. The sample records hundreds of thousands of distinct CDR3 sequences, 21% being singletons. Donors were systemically healthy Caucasian individuals from Russia aged roughly 6 to 90 years. Sequencing used blood. This TCR was recovered from a man in his sixties or seventies in good health.

DNA for the CDR3: TGTGCCAGCAGCCTCGGCCGGGGGACACCCCTCCACTTT. Amino acids: CASSLGRGTPLHF. The rearrangement joins TRBV14 to TRBJ1-6; perhaps TRBD1 as D (5 bases). The germline gives CDR1 SGHDN, CDR2 FVKESK. Between the trimmed V and J ends, which lost 4 bases and 11 bases, there was a span of 12 bases. The CDR3 is made up of 13 amino acids.